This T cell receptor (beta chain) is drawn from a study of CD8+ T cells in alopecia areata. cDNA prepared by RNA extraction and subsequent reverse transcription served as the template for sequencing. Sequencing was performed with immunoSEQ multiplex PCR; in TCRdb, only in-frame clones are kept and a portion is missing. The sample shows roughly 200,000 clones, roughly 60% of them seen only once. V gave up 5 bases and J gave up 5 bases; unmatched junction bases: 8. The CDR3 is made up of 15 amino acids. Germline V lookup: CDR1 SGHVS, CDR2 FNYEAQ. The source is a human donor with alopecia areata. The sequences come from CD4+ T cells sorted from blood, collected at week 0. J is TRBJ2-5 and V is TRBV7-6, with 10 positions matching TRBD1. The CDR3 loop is CASSAGTGVRETQYF. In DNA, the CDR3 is TGTGCCAGCAGCGCAGGGACAGGGGTGCGGGAGACCCAGTACTTC. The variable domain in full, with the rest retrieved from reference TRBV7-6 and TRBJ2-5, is GAGVSQSPRYKVTKRGQDVALRCDPISGHVSLYWYRQALGQGPEFLTYFNYEAQQDKSGLPNDRFSAERPEGSISTLTIQRTEQRDSAMYRCASSAGTGVRETQYFGPGTRLLVL.